The rows below give T cell receptor beta chains drawn from one sample of a study of identical twins. TCRdb reprocessed the 5' RACE reads via MiXCR and lists one record per CDR3 protein. The table shows approximately 280,000 distinct CDR3 sequences, with roughly 8.6% occurring only once. These data were also filed under a second study, of yellow fever vaccine responses in identical twins.

The source material was memory (CD45RO+) T cells sorted from blood. These receptors were obtained from a woman between 18 and 30 years old in good health. CDR3s leave out the opening cysteine and the closing phenylalanine or tryptophan. D genes are given only for firm matches.

v_gene	d_gene	j_gene	CDR3aa
TRBV7-9	NA	TRBJ1-4	VSSLAVTGEKLF
TRBV7-9	NA	TRBJ1-2	ASSPGQYGYT
TRBV12-3/TRBV12-4	TRBD1	TRBJ1-2	ASSGRTGEAGYGYT
TRBV7-3	TRBD1	TRBJ2-4	ASSPSPNPGQAIQY
TRBV9	NA	TRBJ2-1	ASSVASGPYNEQF
TRBV7-9	TRBD2	TRBJ2-2	ASSSGLAGTGELF
TRBV12-3/TRBV12-4	NA	TRBJ1-6	ASSQMGGWNSPLH
TRBV19	TRBD2	TRBJ2-3	ASTPTSGGAGTQY
TRBV20-1	NA	TRBJ1-3	SAFGYSGNTIY
TRBV28	TRBD1	TRBJ1-1	ASTEQGMNSEAF
TRBV7-8	NA	TRBJ1-1	ASSFPPRGNTEAF
TRBV3-1	NA	TRBJ1-1	ASSPTGIGNTEAF
TRBV6-5	TRBD2	TRBJ2-1	ASSYSLAGEAEQF
TRBV3-1	TRBD2	TRBJ2-1	ASSQHAGGWEEQF
TRBV20-1	NA	TRBJ2-2	SAPDLGGVKKSRTGELF
TRBV29-1	NA	TRBJ2-5	SVSGEETQY
TRBV6-5	NA	TRBJ2-3	ASSSPGAPTDTQY
TRBV12-3/TRBV12-4	NA	TRBJ2-4	ASSSRTVQY
TRBV6-1	TRBD1	TRBJ2-3	ASSGAPGQLPDTQY
TRBV9	TRBD2	TRBJ2-1	ASSVEASGEYNEQF
TRBV7-9	NA	TRBJ1-2	ASSFSGTNYGYT
TRBV5-6	NA	TRBJ1-1	ASSFPDSAGKEAF